A single sample is the source of the 7 T cell receptor beta chains below, sequenced in a study of T cell repertoires in cytomegalovirus infection. TCRdb independently ran MiXCR on the reads; one entry per CDR3 protein. The table includes about 890,000 distinct CDR3 sequences, roughly 31% detected once. The antigens for these receptors are not known. The starting material was cultured CD8+ T cells from PBMCs, obtained from culture after CMV antigen stimulation. The receptors here all came from a human donor in good health (CMV status not recorded). Some clones in this sample may be carry-over from other donors' samples.

This clonotype was recorded at least ten times. CDR3 DNA: TGTGCCAGCAGCCGTTCTAGCGGCGACTCCTACAATGAGCAGTTCTTC. Its protein is CASSRSSGDSYNEQFF. The chain recombines TRBV7-6 with TRBJ2-1, with TRBD2 matching over 7 bases. Trimming took 5 bases from V and 0 from J; bases not matched to a gene: 7. The CDR3 loop spans 16 amino acids. Per germline, CDR1 SGHVS and CDR2 FNYEAQ.

This clonotype has a handful of counts. The chain carries TRBV7-6 and TRBJ2-7; TRBD1 agrees at 7 bases. Germline-derived CDR1 and CDR2 are SGHVS and FNYEAQ. CDR3 length: 14 amino acids. After removal of 5 bases from V and 2 bases from J, the junction contained 6 bases not matched to a gene. Here the CDR3 reads CASSPTGQTYEQYF. The CDR3 coding sequence is TGTGCCAGCAGCCCCACGGGACAGACCTACGAGCAGTACTTC.

The genes are TRBV4-1 and TRBJ1-4; D not certain. The V end was cut by 1 base, the J end by 0 bases, with 15 bases between. Germline values: CDR1 MGHRA, CDR2 YSYEKL. CDR3 length: 18 amino acids. CDR3 residues: CASSQALASGTTNEKLFF. CDR3 DNA: TGCGCCAGCAGCCAAGCTTTGGCGTCCGGGACAACTAATGAAAAACTGTTTTTT.

This chain links TRBV6-6 with TRBJ2-5, with TRBD1 matching 8 bases. This CDR3 has 14 residues. V was clipped by 7 bases and J by 0 bases; unmatched bases: 4. Germline lookup yields CDR1 MNHNY and CDR2 SVGAGI (reference sequence). CDR3 DNA: TGTGCCAGCATCGGGGGACAGGACCAAGAGACCCAGTACTTC. Protein: CASIGGQDQETQYF.

The chain combines TRBV7-9 with TRBJ2-2; 12 bases map to TRBD2. The CDR3 is 16 residues long. Germline values: CDR1 SEHNR, CDR2 FQNEAQ (reference sequence). V gave up 5 bases and J gave up 7 bases; unmatched junction bases: 8. Here the CDR3 DNA reads TGTGCCAGCAGCCCTCCAGGACTAGCGGGGAACGGGGAGCTGTTTTTT. Amino acids: CASSPPGLAGNGELFF.

This chain links TRBV27 with TRBJ1-2; D perhaps matches TRBD1 (5 bases). Trimming cost V 6 bases and J 6 bases, with 11 bases left between them. The CDR3 totals 12 residues. CDR1 and CDR2 from the germline V gene are MNHEY and SMNVEV (reference sequence). CDR3 loop: CASRSGWHGYTF. The CDR3 coding sequence is TGTGCCAGCAGATCAGGGTGGCATGGCTACACCTTC.

This clonotype has only a few counts. This chain links TRBV4-1 with TRBJ1-1; no clear D gene. This CDR3 region has 13 residues. Germline V gene sequence: CDR1 MGHRA, CDR2 YSYEKL. V was pared by 1 base and J by 3 bases, with 6 bases between. The CDR3 region has the DNA TGCGCCAGCAGCCAAGTCACAGACACTGAAGCTTTCTTT. Translated, it gives CASSQVTDTEAFF.